This T cell receptor (beta chain) was captured in a study of blood T cell repertoires in COVID-19. About the study: The study drew acute and convalescent COVID-19 samples from the United States, Italy and Spain. Nucleic acid was either cDNA or gDNA, and it came from T cells, B-cell-depleted T cells, or PBMCs.

CDR3 length: 16 amino acids. Trimming removed 2 bases from V and 5 bases from J, with 18 bases in between. The germline V gene encodes CDR1 MNHEY and CDR2 SVGAGI. Authors' data handling: Estimated nucleated cell counts came from reference gene primer amplification. Repertoires were generated with immunoSEQ multiplex PCR, while TCRdb's copy carries only in-frame clones and drops some. The V and J calls and clone size were taken over from that table, and D and trimming were inferred from the DNA. The sample holds 220,000 or so clones, around 90% seen once. The chain recombines TRBV6-5 with TRBJ1-1, with D unclear. Sequencing was performed on peripheral blood. This clonotype was obtained from a man aged 55 to 69 who had recovered from COVID-19. This chain's CDR3 is CASSYASSESKTEAFF. The CDR3 DNA is TGTGCCAGCAGTTACGCTTCGTCTGAGAGTAAAACTGAAGCTTTCTTT.